Presented here are 21 T cell receptor beta chains from one specimen sequenced in a study of T cell responses to AZD1222 COVID-19 vaccine. TCRdb's copy holds only in-frame clones and misses some; the assay was immunoSEQ multiplex PCR. The sample gives around 140,000 clones, around 90% of which show up once; about 1.5% is in the top ten. Here the sequenced sample was peripheral blood, taken 28 days after the second AZD1222 dose. The receptors derive from an adult who received the AZD1222 COVID-19 vaccine.

This chain uses TRBV2 with TRBJ1-1, with no clear D. V was trimmed by 4 bases and J by 4 bases, leaving 10 bases between them. Germline V gene sequence: CDR1 SNHLY, CDR2 FYNNEI. The CDR3 has 13 amino acids. CDR3 nucleotides: TGTGCCAGCAGTGCGACTTTGAGCACTGAAGCTTTCTTT. Its protein is CASSATLSTEAFF.

This clone was seen more than once but under ten times. The chain joins TRBV9 to TRBJ2-3; no firm D call. V was shortened by 2 bases and J by 1 base, with 17 bases between the two germline ends. The germline V gene encodes CDR1 SGDLS and CDR2 YYNGEE. CDR3 length equals 17 residues. For the CDR3, the DNA is TGTGCCAGCAGCGTCATTGCGACGGACCTTCGCACAGATACGCAGTATTTT. Translating gives CASSVIATDLRTDTQYF.

This clone has just a few counts. The genes are TRBV28 and TRBJ1-4; unclear D gene. V was pared by 5 bases and J by 1 base, with 14 bases between. This CDR3 has 16 residues. Germline V gives CDR1 MDHEN, CDR2 SYDVKM. The CDR3 reads CASSPRGRRTNEKLFF. CDR3 sequence (DNA): TGTGCCAGCAGTCCCCGCGGACGGAGAACTAATGAAAAACTGTTTTTT. The variable domain in full, completed from reference TRBV28 and TRBJ1-4, reads DVKVTQSSRYLVKRTGEKVFLECVQDMDHENMFWYRQDPGLGLRLIYFSYDVKMKEKGDIPEGYSVSREKKERFSLILESASTNQTSMYLCASSPRGRRTNEKLFFGSGTQLSVL.

The J gene is TRBJ2-3, the V gene TRBV10-3; the D is unclear. V lost 4 bases, J lost 4 bases, and 3 bases lay in between. CDR3 length: 11 amino acids. CDR1 and CDR2 (germline): ENHRY, SYGVKD. CDR3 amino acids: CAISAADTQYF. The CDR3 DNA is TGTGCCATCAGTGCGGCAGATACGCAGTATTTT.

This chain joins TRBV7-8 and TRBJ2-7; no clear D. Looked up from germline, CDR1 is SGHVS and CDR2 is FQNEAQ. The CDR3 spans 13 residues. V gave up 0 bases and J gave up 3 bases, with 6 bases separating them. The CDR3 is CASSLADHYEQYV. The CDR3 coding sequence is TGTGCCAGCAGCTTAGCGGATCACTACGAGCAGTACGTC.

This chain joins TRBV3-1 (or the pseudogene TRBV3-2) and TRBJ2-2; possible D gene TRBD2, 6 bases. CDR3 size: 15 residues. Trimming took 2 bases from V and 5 from J, leaving 12 bases between them. Germline CDR1 reads LGHDT; CDR2 reads YNNKEL (reference sequence). CDR3 amino acids: CASSQNPGTTGELFF. The CDR3 DNA is TGTGCCAGCAGCCAAAATCCCGGGACTACCGGGGAGCTGTTTTTT.

The chain couples TRBV27 to TRBJ1-1; no clear D. This CDR3 has 14 residues. Germline values: CDR1 MNHEY, CDR2 SMNVEV (reference sequence). V dropped 3 bases and J dropped 3 bases, with 11 bases sitting between them. Here the CDR3 DNA reads TGTGCCAGCAGTTTGACTGGTCGGCACACTGAAGCTTTCTTT. This codes for CASSLTGRHTEAFF.

The J gene is TRBJ2-7, the V gene TRBV5-1, with 8 positions matching TRBD2. V was clipped by 4 bases and J by 6 bases; unmatched bases: 9. Germline V gene sequence: CDR1 SGHRS, CDR2 YFSETQ. The CDR3 totals 14 residues. The CDR3 coding sequence is TGCGCCAGCAGCCTTAGCGGGAATTCGTTCGAGCAGTACTTC. This sequence encodes CASSLSGNSFEQYF.

J is TRBJ2-4 and V is TRBV7-2, with D perhaps matching TRBD1 (7 bases). V shed 5 bases and J shed 4 bases, with 21 bases lying between them. Looked up from germline, CDR1 is SGHTA and CDR2 is FQGNSA. This CDR3 is built from 17 residues. CDR3 bases: TGTGCCAGCAGCCGGGGGAGGCAGGGGGGAGAAAAAAACATTCAGTACTTC. Translated, it gives CASSRGRQGGEKNIQYF.

This chain uses TRBV19 with TRBJ2-6, with 9 bases lining up with TRBD1. The germline gives CDR1 LNHDA, CDR2 SQIVND (reference sequence). CDR3 length: 17 amino acids. Germline trimming cut 4 bases from V and 4 bases from J; bases unmatched to any gene: 8. CDR3 DNA sequence: TGTGCCAGTAGTAGGGGACAGGGATCGTCCGGGGCCAACGTCCTGACTTTC. Translating it yields CASSRGQGSSGANVLTF.

The chain links TRBV19 to TRBJ1-5; 9 bases line up with TRBD1. In germline, CDR1 is LNHDA, CDR2 SQIVND (reference sequence). V shed 10 bases and J 7 bases; nucleotides not matched to a gene: 11. The CDR3 is 14 residues long. CDR3 residues: CATQPGQGRQPQHF. CDR3 sequence (DNA): TGTGCCACCCAACCGGGACAGGGTCGACAGCCCCAGCATTTT.

The chain joins TRBV19 to TRBJ1-5; 7 positions agree with TRBD1. CDR1 is LNHDA and CDR2 is SQIVND in the germline V gene (reference sequence). V shed 3 bases, J shed 3 bases, and the junction held 5 bases outside the gene matches. The CDR3 extends over 15 amino acids. CDR3 coding DNA: TGTGCCAGTAGTATCTACAGGGGTGCCAATCAGCCCCAGCATTTT. Translating it yields CASSIYRGANQPQHF.

This chain links TRBV28 with TRBJ1-5, with 7 bases identical to TRBD1. This CDR3 has 13 amino acids. Per germline, CDR1 MDHEN and CDR2 SYDVKM. V was clipped by 6 bases and J by 4 bases; unmatched bases: 3. Written as DNA, the CDR3 is TGTGCCAGCAGGGAACAGGGGAATCAGCCCCAGCATTTT. Encoded protein: CASREQGNQPQHF. Full variable domain (missing parts from reference TRBV28 and TRBJ1-5): DVKVTQSSRYLVKRTGEKVFLECVQDMDHENMFWYRQDPGLGLRLIYFSYDVKMKEKGDIPEGYSVSREKKERFSLILESASTNQTSMYLCASREQGNQPQHFGDGTRLSIL.

This sequence joins TRBV5-1 and TRBJ2-2; D gene unclear. The CDR3 has 15 amino acids. Germline V CDR1 and CDR2: SGHRS, YFSETQ. Trimming stripped 2 bases from V and 0 bases from J, with 8 bases between. CDR3 DNA: TGCGCCAGCAGCTTCGACCAGTCGAACACCGGGGAGCTGTTTTTT. It yields the protein CASSFDQSNTGELFF.

V is TRBV27 and J is TRBJ2-7; 11 bases fit TRBD2. CDR1 is MNHEY and CDR2 is SMNVEV in the germline V gene (reference sequence). The ends lost 5 bases at V and 2 bases at J; junction bases unmatched: 5. The length of the CDR3 is 15 residues. The CDR3 DNA reads TGTGCCAGCAGTATCAGTAGCGGGAGGGCCTACGAGCAGTACTTC. Protein: CASSISSGRAYEQYF.

This clone was seen more than once but under ten times. V and J are TRBV7-8 and TRBJ1-2, with D perhaps TRBD1 (5 bases). CDR1 SGHVS and CDR2 FQNEAQ come from the germline V gene. The CDR3 length is 14 residues. V was trimmed by 7 bases and J by 3 bases, leaving 15 bases between them. For the CDR3, the DNA is TGTGCCAGCACCAGGCGGGGGTTCGACTATGGCTACACCTTC. Translated: CASTRRGFDYGYTF. Supplemented by reference TRBV7-8 and TRBJ1-2, the full variable domain reads GAGVSQSPRYKVAKRGQDVALRCDPISGHVSLFWYQQALGQGPEFLTYFQNEAQLDKSGLPSDRFFAERPEGSVSTLKIQRTQQEDSAVYLCASTRRGFDYGYTFGSGTRLTVV.

The chain is built from TRBV4-2 and TRBJ1-5, with unresolved D. The germline CDR1 and CDR2 sequences are LGHNA and YNFKEQ. The V and J ends lost 1 base and 4 bases respectively, with 5 bases between them. The length of the CDR3 is 13 residues. CDR3 sequence: CASSQAINQPQHF. CDR3 DNA sequence: TGTGCCAGCAGCCAAGCCATAAATCAGCCCCAGCATTTT.

V and J are TRBV9 and TRBJ2-2; D not certain. The germline V gene encodes CDR1 SGDLS and CDR2 YYNGEE. The length of the CDR3 is 13 residues. V lost 4 bases and J 5 bases, leaving 9 bases between the germline ends. The CDR3 nucleotides are TGTGCCAGCAGCTTCGACGGGACCGGGGAGCTGTTTTTT. This codes for CASSFDGTGELFF.

This chain links TRBV6-2 or TRBV6-3 with TRBJ2-2; no clear D. The V gene lost 6 bases and the J gene lost 6 bases, with 17 bases spanning the gap. The germline gives CDR1 MNHEY, CDR2 SVGEGT. The CDR3 has 15 amino acids. The DNA for the CDR3 is TGTGCCAGCAGCCCGGGCCCCTTGGGTTCCGGGGAGCTGTTTTTT. It translates to CASSPGPLGSGELFF.

The chain has TRBV5-1 and TRBJ1-1, with TRBD1 matching over 7 bases. CDR3 length equals 17 residues. The germline gives CDR1 SGHRS, CDR2 YFSETQ. V shed 1 base and J 5 bases; nucleotides not matched to a gene: 14. CDR3 bases: TGCGCCAGCAGCTTGTTGCGGACAGGAGGGGGATTGACTGAAGCTTTCTTT. It is translated as CASSLLRTGGGLTEAFF.

The chain couples TRBV5-1 to TRBJ2-1, with 8 bases fitting TRBD2. Trimming removed 4 bases from V and 8 bases from J; junction bases left unmatched: 11. Germline CDR1 is SGHRS and CDR2 is YFSETQ. This CDR3 contains 15 residues. DNA for the CDR3: TGCGCCAGCAGCATATCCACGGGACTAGTCCATGAGCAGTTCTTC. Its translation: CASSISTGLVHEQFF.